This TCR beta chain was profiled in a study of T cell responses to AZD1222 COVID-19 vaccine. Generated by immunoSEQ multiplex PCR, the TCRdb table keeps only in-frame clones and is missing some. The data hold around 140,000 clones, with about 91% observed a single time. There are 12 residues in the CDR3. Germline V CDR1 and CDR2: LNHDA, SQIVND (reference sequence). V was shortened by 4 bases and J by 5 bases, with 6 bases between the two germline ends. The source material was peripheral blood, sampled 28 days after the second AZD1222 dose. The rearrangement links TRBV19 to TRBJ1-5, with TRBD1 as a possible D gene (5 bases). This TCR derives from an adult who received the AZD1222 COVID-19 vaccine. Here the CDR3 reads CASSRDDQPQHF. DNA for the CDR3: TGTGCCAGTAGTAGGGACGATCAGCCCCAGCATTTT.